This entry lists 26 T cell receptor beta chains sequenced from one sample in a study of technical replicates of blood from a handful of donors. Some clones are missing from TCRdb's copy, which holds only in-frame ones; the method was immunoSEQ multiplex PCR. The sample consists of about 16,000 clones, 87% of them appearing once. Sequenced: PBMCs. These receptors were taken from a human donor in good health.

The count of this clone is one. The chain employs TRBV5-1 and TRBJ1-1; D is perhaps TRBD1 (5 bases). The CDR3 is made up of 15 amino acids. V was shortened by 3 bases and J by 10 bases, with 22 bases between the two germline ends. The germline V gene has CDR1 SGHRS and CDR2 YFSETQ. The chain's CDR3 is CASSSFQSRAGGAFF. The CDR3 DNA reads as TGCGCCAGCAGCTCGTTCCAGAGCCGCGCGGGGGGAGCTTTCTTT.

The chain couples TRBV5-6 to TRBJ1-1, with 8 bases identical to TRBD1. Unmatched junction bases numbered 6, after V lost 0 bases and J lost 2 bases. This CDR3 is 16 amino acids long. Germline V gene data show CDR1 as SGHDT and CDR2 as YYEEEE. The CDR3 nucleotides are TGTGCCAGCAGCTTGGAGGGAGACAGGGGAAACACTGAAGCTTTCTTT. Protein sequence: CASSLEGDRGNTEAFF.

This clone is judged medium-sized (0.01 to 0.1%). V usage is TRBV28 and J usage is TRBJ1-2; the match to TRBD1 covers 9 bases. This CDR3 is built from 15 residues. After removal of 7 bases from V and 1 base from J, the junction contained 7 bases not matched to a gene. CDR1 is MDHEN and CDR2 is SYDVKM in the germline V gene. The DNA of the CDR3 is TGTGCCAGCACCGCGACAGGGGGATATAACTATGGCTACACCTTC. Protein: CASTATGGYNYGYTF.

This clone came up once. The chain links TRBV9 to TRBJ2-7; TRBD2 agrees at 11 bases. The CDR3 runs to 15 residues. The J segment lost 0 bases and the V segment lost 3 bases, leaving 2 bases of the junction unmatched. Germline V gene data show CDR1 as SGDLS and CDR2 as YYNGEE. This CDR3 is CASSATSGVSYEQYF. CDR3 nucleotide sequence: TGTGCCAGCAGCGCGACTAGCGGGGTCTCCTACGAGCAGTACTTC.

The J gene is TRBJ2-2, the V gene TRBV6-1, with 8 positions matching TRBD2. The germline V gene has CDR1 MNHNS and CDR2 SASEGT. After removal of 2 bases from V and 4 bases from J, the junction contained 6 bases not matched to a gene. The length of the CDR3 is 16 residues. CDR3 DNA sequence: TGTGCCAGCAGTGAATGGAGCGGGAGAAGCACCGGGGAGCTGTTTTTT. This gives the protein CASSEWSGRSTGELFF.

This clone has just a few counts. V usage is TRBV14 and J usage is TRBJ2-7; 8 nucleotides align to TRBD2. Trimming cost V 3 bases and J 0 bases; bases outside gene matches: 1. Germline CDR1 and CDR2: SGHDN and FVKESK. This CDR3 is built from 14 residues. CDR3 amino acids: CASSQSGSSYEQYF. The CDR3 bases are TGTGCCAGCAGCCAGAGCGGGAGCTCCTACGAGCAGTACTTC.

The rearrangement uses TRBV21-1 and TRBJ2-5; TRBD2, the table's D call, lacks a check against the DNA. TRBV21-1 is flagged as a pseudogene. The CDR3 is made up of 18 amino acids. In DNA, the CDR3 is TGTGCCAGCAGCAAAGATGAGGTGGACGGGAGGGCCTGGGAGACCCAGTACTTC. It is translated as CASSKDEVDGRAWETQYF.

The CDR3 DNA sequence: TGTGCCAGCAGGGCAGATCCGGGACAGGGTCCGACTGAAGCTTTCTTT. Amino acids: CASRADPGQGPTEAFF. The chain recombines TRBV28 with TRBJ1-1; 9 bases are a match to TRBD1. CDR1 and CDR2 (germline): MDHEN, SYDVKM. This CDR3 comprises 16 residues. V shed 6 bases, J shed 5 bases, and the junction held 13 bases outside the gene matches.

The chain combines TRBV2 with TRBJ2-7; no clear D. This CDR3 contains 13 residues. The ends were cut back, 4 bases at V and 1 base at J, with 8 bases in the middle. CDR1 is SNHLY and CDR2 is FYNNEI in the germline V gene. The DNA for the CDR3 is TGTGCCAGCAGTGGCCCCCAGTCCTACGAGCAGTACTTC. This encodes CASSGPQSYEQYF.

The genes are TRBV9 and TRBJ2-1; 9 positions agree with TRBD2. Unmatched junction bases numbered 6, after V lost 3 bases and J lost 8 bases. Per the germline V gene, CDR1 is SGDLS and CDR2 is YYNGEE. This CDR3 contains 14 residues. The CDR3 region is CASSASGRRDEQFF. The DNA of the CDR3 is TGTGCCAGCAGCGCAAGCGGGAGGCGGGATGAGCAGTTCTTC.

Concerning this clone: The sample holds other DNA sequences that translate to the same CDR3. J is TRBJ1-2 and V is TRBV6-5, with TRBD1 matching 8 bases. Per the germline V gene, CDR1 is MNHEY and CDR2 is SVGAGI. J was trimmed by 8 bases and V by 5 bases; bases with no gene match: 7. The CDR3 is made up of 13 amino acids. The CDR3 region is CASSRQGWDGYTF. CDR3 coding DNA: TGTGCCAGCAGTCGACAGGGGTGGGACGGCTACACCTTC.

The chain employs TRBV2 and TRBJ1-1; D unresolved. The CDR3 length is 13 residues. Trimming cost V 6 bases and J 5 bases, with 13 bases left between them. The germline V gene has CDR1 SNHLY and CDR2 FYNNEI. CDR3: CASSTEVETEAFF. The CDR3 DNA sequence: TGTGCCAGCAGCACCGAGGTGGAGACTGAAGCTTTCTTT.

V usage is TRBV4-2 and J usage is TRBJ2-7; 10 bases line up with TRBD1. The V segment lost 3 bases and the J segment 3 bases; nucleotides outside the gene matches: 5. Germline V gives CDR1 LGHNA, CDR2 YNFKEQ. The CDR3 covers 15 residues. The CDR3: CASSHPGTGDYEQYF. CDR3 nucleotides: TGTGCCAGCAGCCATCCAGGGACAGGGGACTACGAGCAGTACTTC.

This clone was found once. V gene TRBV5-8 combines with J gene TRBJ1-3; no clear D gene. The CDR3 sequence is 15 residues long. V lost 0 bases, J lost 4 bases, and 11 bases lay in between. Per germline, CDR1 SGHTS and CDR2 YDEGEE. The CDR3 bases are TGTGCCAGCAGCTTGGAGCCGTCAACGGGAAACACCATATATTTT. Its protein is CASSLEPSTGNTIYF.

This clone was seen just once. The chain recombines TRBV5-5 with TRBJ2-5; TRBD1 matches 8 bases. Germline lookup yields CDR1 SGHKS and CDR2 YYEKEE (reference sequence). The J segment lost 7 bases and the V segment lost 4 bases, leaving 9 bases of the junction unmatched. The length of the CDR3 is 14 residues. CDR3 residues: CASSPGQGRGTQYF. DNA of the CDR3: TGTGCCAGCAGCCCTGGACAGGGTCGAGGGACCCAGTACTTC.

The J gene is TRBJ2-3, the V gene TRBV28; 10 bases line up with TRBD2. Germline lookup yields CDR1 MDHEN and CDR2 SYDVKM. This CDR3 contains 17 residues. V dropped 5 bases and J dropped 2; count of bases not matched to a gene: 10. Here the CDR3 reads CASSPLGLAGDTDTQYF. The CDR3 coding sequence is TGTGCCAGCAGTCCCCTAGGGCTAGCGGGAGACACAGATACGCAGTATTTT.

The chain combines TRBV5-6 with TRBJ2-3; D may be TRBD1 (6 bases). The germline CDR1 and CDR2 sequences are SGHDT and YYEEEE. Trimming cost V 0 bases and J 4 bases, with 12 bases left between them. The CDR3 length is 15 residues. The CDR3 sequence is CASSLVLAGADTQYF. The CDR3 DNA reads TGTGCCAGCAGCTTGGTTTTAGCAGGGGCAGATACGCAGTATTTT.

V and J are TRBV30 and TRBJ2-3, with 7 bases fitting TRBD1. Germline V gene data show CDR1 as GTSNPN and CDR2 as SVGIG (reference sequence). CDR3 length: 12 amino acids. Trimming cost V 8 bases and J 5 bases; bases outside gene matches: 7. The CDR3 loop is CAGDPGGDTQYF. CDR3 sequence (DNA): TGTGCCGGTGACCCAGGGGGAGATACGCAGTATTTT.

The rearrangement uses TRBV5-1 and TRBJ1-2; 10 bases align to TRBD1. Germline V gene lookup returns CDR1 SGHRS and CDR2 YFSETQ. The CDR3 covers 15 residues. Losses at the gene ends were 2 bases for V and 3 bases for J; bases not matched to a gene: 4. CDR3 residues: CASSLGDRGDYGYTF. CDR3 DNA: TGCGCCAGCAGCTTAGGGGACAGGGGAGACTATGGCTACACCTTC.

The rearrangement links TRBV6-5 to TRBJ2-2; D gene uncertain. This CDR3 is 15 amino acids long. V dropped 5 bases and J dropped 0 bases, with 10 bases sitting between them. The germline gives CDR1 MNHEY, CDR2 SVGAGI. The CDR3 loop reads CASSPSLANTGELFF. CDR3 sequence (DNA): TGTGCCAGCAGTCCCTCCTTAGCGAACACCGGGGAGCTGTTTTTT.

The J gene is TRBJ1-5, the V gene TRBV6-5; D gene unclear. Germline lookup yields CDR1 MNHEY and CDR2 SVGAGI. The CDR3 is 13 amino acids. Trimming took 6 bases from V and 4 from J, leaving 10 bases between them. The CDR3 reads CASRSGTNQPQHF. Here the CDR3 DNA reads TGTGCCAGCAGATCAGGAACAAATCAGCCCCAGCATTTT.

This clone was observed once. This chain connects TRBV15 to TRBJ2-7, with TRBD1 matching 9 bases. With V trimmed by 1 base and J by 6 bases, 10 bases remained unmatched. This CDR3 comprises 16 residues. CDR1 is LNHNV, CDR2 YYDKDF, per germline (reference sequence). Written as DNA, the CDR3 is TGTGCCACCAGCAGAGGAGGGGGACAGGGCCAGCTCGAGCAGTACTTC. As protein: CATSRGGGQGQLEQYF. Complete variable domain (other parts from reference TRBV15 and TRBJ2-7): DAMVIQNPRYQVTQFGKPVTLSCSQTLNHNVMYWYQQKSSQAPKLLFHYYDKDFNNEADTPDNFQSRRPNTSFCFLDIRSPGLGDTAMYLCATSRGGGQGQLEQYFGPGTRLTVT.

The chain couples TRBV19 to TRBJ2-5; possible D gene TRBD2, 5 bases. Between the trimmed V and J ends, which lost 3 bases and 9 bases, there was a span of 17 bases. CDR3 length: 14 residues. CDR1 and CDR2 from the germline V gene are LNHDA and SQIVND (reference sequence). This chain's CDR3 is CASSILGPAEAQYF. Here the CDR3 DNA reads TGTGCCAGTAGTATCCTGGGCCCGGCGGAGGCCCAGTACTTC.

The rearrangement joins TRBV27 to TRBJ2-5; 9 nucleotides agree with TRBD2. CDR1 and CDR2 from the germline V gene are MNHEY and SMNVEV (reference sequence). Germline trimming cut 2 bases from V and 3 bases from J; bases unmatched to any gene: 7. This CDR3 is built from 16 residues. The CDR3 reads CASSLGGASGEETQYF. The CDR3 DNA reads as TGTGCCAGCAGTTTAGGCGGGGCTAGCGGGGAAGAGACCCAGTACTTC.

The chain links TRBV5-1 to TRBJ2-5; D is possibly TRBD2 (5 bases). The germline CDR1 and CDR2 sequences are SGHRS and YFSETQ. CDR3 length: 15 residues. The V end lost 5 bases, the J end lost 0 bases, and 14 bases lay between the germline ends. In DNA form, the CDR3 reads TGCGCCAGCAGGTTAGGAGGCCAATACCAAGAGACCCAGTACTTC. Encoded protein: CASRLGGQYQETQYF.

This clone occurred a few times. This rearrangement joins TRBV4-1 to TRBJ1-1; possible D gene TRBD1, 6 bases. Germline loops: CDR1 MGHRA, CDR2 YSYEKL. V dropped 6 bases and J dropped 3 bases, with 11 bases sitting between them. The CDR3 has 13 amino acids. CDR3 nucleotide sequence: TGCGCCAGCAGGGGGGACACCTACACTGAAGCTTTCTTT. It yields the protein CASRGDTYTEAFF.